This entry features one TCR beta chain sequence. Its antigen is currently unknown. The sample carries other DNA sequences with the same CDR3. The data originate from a study of shared clonotypes between healthy human individuals. Study-level information: The donor pool was made up of two women and a few men aged 18 to 49. Findings and limits, study-wide: Clonotypes shared by all four donors outscored non-shared clonotypes in generation probability. Represented diversity (both genetic and exposure-history) was limited by the small number of donors.

Trimming took 4 bases from V and 4 from J; bases not matched to a gene: 5. The germline V gene encodes CDR1 SGDLS and CDR2 YYNGEE. The CDR3 runs 15 residues. Naive CD8 cells lacked CD45RO, underwent positive selection for CCR7 and left out terminally differentiated effector memory CD45RA+ cells. The data were produced by immunoSEQ multiplex PCR, yet TCRdb's version contains in-frame clones alone and is incomplete. The sample lists some 2.1 million clones, 93% occurring once. The sequenced material came from naive CD8+ T cells from PBMCs. V is TRBV9 and J is TRBJ2-1, with 10 bases identical to TRBD1. The source is a man younger than 30 in good health. Some clones in this sample may be carry-over from other donors' samples. The CDR3: CASSPRDRGYNEQFF. The CDR3 DNA is TGTGCCAGCAGCCCCCGGGACAGGGGTTACAATGAGCAGTTCTTC. The full variable domain, completed using reference TRBV9 and TRBJ2-1, is DSGVTQTPKHLITATGQRVTLRCSPRSGDLSVYWYQQSLDQGLQFLIQYYNGEERAKGNILERFSAQQFPDLHSELNLSSLELGDSALYFCASSPRDRGYNEQFFGPGTRLTVL.